This entry is about one T cell receptor beta chain. The antigen is not known. These data are taken from a study of T-cell reconstitution after alpha-beta-depleted transplantation in children. Overall study results and limits: There were some patients whose high TCRbeta diversity at day 60 came from surviving recipient T cells and thymic progenitors. The origin of alpha-beta T cells about two months after transplant was reportedly several hundred expanded graft clones. One year post-transplant, T-cell counts and diversity were largely derived from T cells produced anew.

Preparation of the TCRbeta library was carried out with unique molecular identifiers. TCRdb re-analysed the PCR reads in MiXCR, keeping a single row per CDR3 protein. Among 450,000 to 700,000 distinct CDR3 sequences listed, over 20% were seen once. V was trimmed by 0 bases and J by 1 base, leaving 20 bases between them. Germline V gene lookup returns CDR1 DFQATT and CDR2 SNEGSKA (reference sequence). The length of the CDR3 is 18 residues. The clonotype originates from a boy less than two years old with Wiskott-Aldrich syndrome, due to receive a stem cell transplant. V and J are TRBV20-1 and TRBJ2-3; D gene ambiguous. This specimen consisted of PBMCs, obtained before TCRalphabeta/CD19-depleted stem cell transplant. The CDR3 DNA is TGCAGTGCTAGAGAAAAGTACAGTTGGGTTTCCGGCACAGATACGCAGTATTTT. This gives the protein CSAREKYSWVSGTDTQYF.